This passage covers 25 T cell receptor beta chains from one sample sequenced in a study of T cell changes during pregnancy in multiple sclerosis. Libraries were prepared by immunoSEQ multiplex PCR; TCRdb keeps only in-frame clonotypes and omits some of them. The profile shows about 76,000 clones, 85% to 95% of them singletons. Material: peripheral blood, obtained in the second trimester of pregnancy. These receptors all come from a female donor with multiple sclerosis, enrolled in a pregnancy study.

The chain carries TRBV7-2 and TRBJ1-2; D not certain. V dropped 1 base and J dropped 8 bases, with 8 bases sitting between them. Germline lookup yields CDR1 SGHTA and CDR2 FQGNSA. The CDR3 consists of 12 residues. This CDR3 reads CASSLERFGYTF. Here the CDR3 DNA reads TGTGCCAGCAGCTTAGAGAGGTTCGGCTACACCTTC.

The chain recombines TRBV7-6 with TRBJ1-2; 12 bases map to TRBD1. Unmatched junction bases numbered 8, after V lost 5 bases and J lost 7 bases. CDR1 is SGHVS and CDR2 is FNYEAQ in the germline V gene. This CDR3 is built from 15 residues. The CDR3: CASSPAGQGAGGYTF. CDR3 DNA sequence: TGTGCCAGCAGCCCGGCGGGACAGGGGGCAGGTGGCTACACCTTC.

This rearrangement joins TRBV7-3 to TRBJ2-5; D perhaps matches TRBD1 (6 bases). Trimming stripped 5 bases from V and 5 bases from J, with 15 bases between. In germline, CDR1 is SGHTA, CDR2 FQGTGA. The CDR3 is made up of 14 amino acids. CDR3 sequence (DNA): TGTGCCAGCAGCCCCTCACAGGGTTGGGAGACCCAGTACTTC. The encoded protein is CASSPSQGWETQYF.

V and J are TRBV5-1 and TRBJ2-2, with D maybe TRBD1 (6 bases). The CDR3 extends over 16 amino acids. The germline V and J ends were trimmed by 0 bases and 6 bases, with 15 bases remaining between them. CDR1 is SGHRS and CDR2 is YFSETQ in the germline V gene. The CDR3 nucleotides read TGCGCCAGCAGCTTGGGGCCGGCAGGGGCCTCCGGGGAGCTGTTTTTT. This encodes CASSLGPAGASGELFF.

This clone occurred once. This sequence joins TRBV7-8 and TRBJ2-2; D unclear. In germline, CDR1 is SGHVS, CDR2 FQNEAQ. This CDR3 spans 13 amino acids. Trimming cost V 2 bases and J 2 bases, with 3 bases left between them. CDR3 in DNA: TGTGCCAGCAGCTTACTTAACACCGGGGAGCTGTTTTTT. This gives the protein CASSLLNTGELFF.

CDR3 DNA sequence: TGTGCCAGCGCGGACAGGAGCTCTGGAAACACCATATATTTT. Translation gives CASADRSSGNTIYF. J is TRBJ1-3 and V is TRBV7-9, with TRBD1 matching 7 bases. The CDR3 is 14 residues long. Germline V lookup: CDR1 SEHNR, CDR2 FQNEAQ (reference sequence). Unmatched junction bases numbered 4, after V lost 8 bases and J lost 0 bases.

This clone was picked up one time. The chain links TRBV19 to TRBJ1-6, with a possible D match to TRBD1 (5 bases). This CDR3 is 15 amino acids long. Germline assignment: CDR1 LNHDA and CDR2 SQIVND (reference sequence). V was cut by 7 bases and J by 9 bases, with 19 bases left in between. The CDR3 DNA is TGTGCCAGTACCGCGGGGCAGACCACTGGTTCACCCCTCCACTTT. This translates into CASTAGQTTGSPLHF.

This chain uses TRBV2 with TRBJ2-7; 11 nucleotides line up with TRBD2. The CDR3 spans 16 residues. The germline V gene has CDR1 SNHLY and CDR2 FYNNEI. V dropped 7 bases and J dropped 0; count of bases not matched to a gene: 8. The CDR3 reads CASMKPTSGASYEQYF. CDR3 in DNA: TGTGCCAGCATGAAGCCGACTAGCGGGGCCTCCTACGAGCAGTACTTC.

This clone occurred once. The chain recombines TRBV6-4 with TRBJ2-2; no definite D call. The CDR3 runs 13 residues. Trimming removed 3 bases from V and 5 bases from J, with 7 bases in between. The V gene's germline CDR1 is MRHNA and CDR2 SNTAGT. The CDR3 sequence is CASSEADTGELFF. As DNA, the CDR3 is TGTGCCAGCAGTGAGGCGGATACCGGGGAGCTGTTTTTT.

The V call is TRBV19, the J call TRBJ2-7; possible D gene TRBD2, 5 bases. The germline CDR1 and CDR2 sequences are LNHDA and SQIVND (reference sequence). The CDR3 contains 15 residues. The ends were cut back, 4 bases at V and 3 bases at J, with 16 bases in the middle. The CDR3 spells CASSRDAPRVYEQYF. The CDR3 nucleotides read TGTGCCAGTAGTAGAGACGCCCCGCGGGTCTACGAGCAGTACTTC.

The chain joins TRBV28 to TRBJ2-7, with 8 bases that match TRBD1. Trimming at V came to 8 bases and at J to 2 bases, leaving 2 bases not matched to a gene. CDR3 size: 12 residues. Germline values: CDR1 MDHEN, CDR2 SYDVKM. CDR3 in amino acids: CASRQGTYEQYF. CDR3 coding DNA: TGTGCCAGCCGACAGGGGACCTACGAGCAGTACTTC. Full variable domain (missing parts from reference TRBV28 and TRBJ2-7): DVKVTQSSRYLVKRTGEKVFLECVQDMDHENMFWYRQDPGLGLRLIYFSYDVKMKEKGDIPEGYSVSREKKERFSLILESASTNQTSMYLCASRQGTYEQYFGPGTRLTVT.

V is TRBV9 and J is TRBJ2-3, with 11 bases that match TRBD2. The CDR3 is made up of 14 amino acids. V was clipped by 4 bases and J by 5 bases; unmatched bases: 3. Germline CDR1 SGDLS, CDR2 YYNGEE. CDR3 sequence (DNA): TGTGCCAGCAGCACAGGGACTAGCGGAGATACGCAGTATTTT. This codes for CASSTGTSGDTQYF.

V usage is TRBV6-1 and J usage is TRBJ1-2; 7 bases match TRBD1. This CDR3 is 15 amino acids long. Germline lookup yields CDR1 MNHNS and CDR2 SASEGT. Unmatched junction bases numbered 7, after V lost 6 bases and J lost 0 bases. DNA of the CDR3: TGTGCCAGCAGGGACAGGACCTACCCTAACTATGGCTACACCTTC. This codes for CASRDRTYPNYGYTF.

The genes are TRBV18 and TRBJ1-1; D might be TRBD1 (5 bases). V shed 3 bases and J shed 1 base, with 12 bases lying between them. The CDR3 is made up of 15 amino acids. The germline gives CDR1 KGHSH, CDR2 LQKENI. The CDR3 spells CASSPSPGGNTEAFF. The CDR3 region has the DNA TGTGCCAGCTCACCCTCCCCCGGGGGGAACACTGAAGCTTTCTTT.

CDR3 nucleotides: TGTGCCAGCAGCCAGGGACAGCAAGAGACCCAGTACTTC. Translation: CASSQGQQETQYF. V and J are TRBV5-4 and TRBJ2-5; 7 nucleotides line up with TRBD1. Germline CDR1 is SGHNT and CDR2 is YYREEE (reference sequence). This CDR3 spans 13 amino acids. Trimming removed 4 bases from V and 2 bases from J; junction bases left unmatched: 2.

DNA of the CDR3: TGTGCCATCAGTGAGGGGACAGGGGCGATTCAGCCCCAGCATTTT. Its translation: CAISEGTGAIQPQHF. The chain uses TRBV10-3 and TRBJ1-5, with TRBD1 matching over 10 bases. The CDR3 sequence is 15 residues long. CDR1 and CDR2 (germline): ENHRY, SYGVKD. The trim removed 2 bases at V and 6 bases at J, leaving 4 bases unmatched.

This clone has a handful of counts. The rearrangement links TRBV10-3 to TRBJ1-2, with TRBD1 matching 7 bases. Germline CDR1 reads ENHRY; CDR2 reads SYGVKD. This CDR3 region has 11 residues. V shed 10 bases, J shed 6 bases, and the junction held 5 bases outside the gene matches. The chain's CDR3 is CATGTEHGYTF. The CDR3 DNA reads as TGTGCCACCGGGACAGAGCATGGCTACACCTTC.

V usage is TRBV27 and J usage is TRBJ2-1, with D perhaps matching TRBD2 (7 bases). The CDR3 spans 16 residues. Trimming shortened V by 2 bases and J by 3 bases, and 14 bases separated the two germline ends. CDR1 is MNHEY and CDR2 is SMNVEV in the germline V gene (reference sequence). The CDR3 is CASSLVGGASYNEQFF. The CDR3 bases are TGTGCCAGCAGTTTAGTAGGGGGGGCCAGCTACAATGAGCAGTTCTTC.

In its sample, this clone was seen a few times. The chain has TRBV5-6 and TRBJ1-2; TRBD1 might be the D (5 bases). The CDR3 length is 15 residues. V lost 1 base, J lost 9 bases, and 19 bases lay in between. CDR1 SGHDT and CDR2 YYEEEE come from the germline V gene. In nucleotides, the CDR3 is TGTGCCAGCAGCTTGAGGGGTTCCCGGGGGTCAAGCTACACCTTC. Translating it yields CASSLRGSRGSSYTF. Complete variable domain (other parts from reference TRBV5-6 and TRBJ1-2): DAGVTQSPTHLIKTRGQQVTLRCSPKSGHDTVSWYQQALGQGPQFIFQYYEEEERQRGNFPDRFSGHQFPNYSSELNVNALLLGDSALYLCASSLRGSRGSSYTFGSGTRLTVV.

The J gene is TRBJ1-5, the V gene TRBV18; 10 bases agree with TRBD1. Trimming at V came to 2 bases and at J to 1 base, leaving 11 bases not matched to a gene. CDR3 length equals 19 residues. Germline V lookup: CDR1 KGHSH, CDR2 LQKENI. The CDR3 loop reads CASSPMGQGRYGSNQPQHF. The CDR3, as DNA: TGTGCCAGCTCACCAATGGGACAGGGGCGCTACGGGAGCAATCAGCCCCAGCATTTT. Full variable domain (rest looked up from reference TRBV18 and TRBJ1-5): NAGVMQNPRHLVRRRGQEARLRCSPMKGHSHVYWYRQLPEEGLKFMVYLQKENIIDESGMPKERFSAEFPKEGPSILRIQQVVRGDSAAYFCASSPMGQGRYGSNQPQHFGDGTRLSIL.

The CDR3, as DNA: TGTGCCAGCAGCCCGGGACTAGCGGGGACGATCTACGAGCAGTACTTC. It translates to CASSPGLAGTIYEQYF. This chain joins TRBV5-4 and TRBJ2-7, with 13 bases matching TRBD2. Germline V CDR1 and CDR2: SGHNT, YYREEE (reference sequence). The CDR3 runs to 16 residues. V was clipped by 4 bases and J by 3 bases; unmatched bases: 7.

The CDR3, as DNA: TGTGCCAGCAGTGAATTGGGGGCTAGCACAGATACGCAGTATTTT. This sequence encodes CASSELGASTDTQYF. The chain links TRBV6-1 to TRBJ2-3; D is perhaps TRBD1 (6 bases). This CDR3 is built from 15 residues. In germline, CDR1 is MNHNS, CDR2 SASEGT. The germline V and J ends were trimmed by 2 bases and 0 bases, with 9 bases remaining between them.

The chain is built from TRBV29-1 and TRBJ1-3; 7 bases align to TRBD1. The germline gives CDR1 SQVTM, CDR2 ANQGSEA. The CDR3 is 15 amino acids. V lost 2 bases to trimming and J lost 4 bases; unmatched junction nucleotides: 8. CDR3 protein: CSVESGQDLGNTIYF. In DNA, the CDR3 is TGCAGCGTTGAATCTGGACAGGACTTAGGAAACACCATATATTTT.

With regard to this clone: One junction end disagrees with the germline gene, perhaps due to a read error. The rearrangement joins TRBV7-7 to TRBJ2-5; TRBD1 agrees at 8 bases. The CDR3 is 17 amino acids. CDR1 SSHAT and CDR2 FNYEAQ come from the germline V gene (reference sequence). In DNA, the CDR3 is TGTGCTAGCACCCCCGCTCGGGACAGGAGGGTCCAAGAGACCCAGTACTTC. Its translation: CASTPARDRRVQETQYF.

In this sample, this clone turned up once. CDR3 amino acids: CASSPQTSGGASRTGELFF. The CDR3, as DNA: TGCGCCAGCAGCCCCCAGACTAGCGGGGGGGCTAGTAGAACCGGGGAGCTGTTTTTT. The chain couples TRBV4-1 to TRBJ2-2; 14 bases map to TRBD2. CDR1 is MGHRA, CDR2 YSYEKL, per germline. V lost 4 bases to trimming and J lost 5 bases; unmatched junction nucleotides: 12. The CDR3 is 19 amino acids.